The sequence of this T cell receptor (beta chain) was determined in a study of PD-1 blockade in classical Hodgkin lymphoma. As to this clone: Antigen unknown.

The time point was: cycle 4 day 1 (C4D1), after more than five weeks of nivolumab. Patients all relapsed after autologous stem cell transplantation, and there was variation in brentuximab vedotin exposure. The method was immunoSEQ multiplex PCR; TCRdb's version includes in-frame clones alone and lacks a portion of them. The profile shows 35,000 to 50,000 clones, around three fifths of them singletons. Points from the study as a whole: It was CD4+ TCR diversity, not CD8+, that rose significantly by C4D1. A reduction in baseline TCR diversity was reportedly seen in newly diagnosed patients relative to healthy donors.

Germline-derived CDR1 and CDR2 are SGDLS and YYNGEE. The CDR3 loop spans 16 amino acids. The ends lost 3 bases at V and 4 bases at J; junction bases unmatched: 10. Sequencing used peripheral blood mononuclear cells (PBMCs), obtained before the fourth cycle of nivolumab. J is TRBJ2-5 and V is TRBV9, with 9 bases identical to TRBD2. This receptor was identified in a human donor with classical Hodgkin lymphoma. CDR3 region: CASSAHSGSLTETQYF. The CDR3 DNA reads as TGTGCCAGCAGCGCTCATAGCGGGAGCTTGACAGAGACCCAGTACTTC.